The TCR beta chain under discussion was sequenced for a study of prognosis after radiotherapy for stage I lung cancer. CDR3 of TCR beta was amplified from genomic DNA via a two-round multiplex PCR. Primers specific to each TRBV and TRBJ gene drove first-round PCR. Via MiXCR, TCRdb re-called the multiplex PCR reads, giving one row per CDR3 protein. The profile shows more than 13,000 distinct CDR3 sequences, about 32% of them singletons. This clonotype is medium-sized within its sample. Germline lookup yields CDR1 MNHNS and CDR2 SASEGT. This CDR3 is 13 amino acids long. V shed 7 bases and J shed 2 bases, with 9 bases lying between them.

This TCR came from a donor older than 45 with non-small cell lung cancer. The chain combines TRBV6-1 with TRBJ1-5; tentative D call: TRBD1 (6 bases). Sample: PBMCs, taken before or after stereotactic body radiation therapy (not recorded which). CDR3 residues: CASTAGGNQPQHF. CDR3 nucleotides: TGTGCCAGCACGGCAGGGGGCAATCAGCCCCAGCATTTT.